The 3 T cell receptor beta chains below come from one sample, sequenced in a study of cytomegalovirus exposure and HLA in healthy donors. Here immunoSEQ multiplex PCR was the method, and the copy in TCRdb shows in-frame clones only, minus some. This table has about 240,000 clones, 86% appearing once. Sequenced material: PBMCs. These receptors came from a woman aged 30 to 39 in good health and CMV-seropositive.

The chain uses TRBV4-1 and TRBJ2-3; TRBD2 aligns across 8 bases. The junction had 3 bases not matched to a gene; V was cut back by 1 base and J by 0 bases. Germline-derived CDR1 and CDR2 are MGHRA and YSYEKL. The CDR3 extends over 16 amino acids. The CDR3 is CASSQVSSGSTDTQYF. The CDR3 DNA sequence: TGCGCCAGCAGCCAAGTGTCTAGCGGGAGCACAGATACGCAGTATTTT.

The chain joins TRBV5-6 to TRBJ2-1; TRBD2 might be the D (5 bases). The germline V gene has CDR1 SGHDT and CDR2 YYEEEE. The CDR3 is made up of 14 amino acids. Trimming took 5 bases from V and 0 from J, leaving 9 bases between them. The CDR3 DNA reads TGTGCCAGCAGAAGCGGATACTCCTACAATGAGCAGTTCTTC. It is translated as CASRSGYSYNEQFF.

The chain employs TRBV10-2 and TRBJ1-1; the D gene is possibly TRBD1 (6 bases). Trimming left V 7 bases short and J 8 bases short, with 11 bases between. CDR1 WSHSY and CDR2 SAAADI come from the germline V gene. CDR3 length: 11 residues. CDR3 sequence: CASIRGTEAFF. CDR3 DNA: TGCGCCAGCATACGAGGGACAGAAGCTTTCTTT.